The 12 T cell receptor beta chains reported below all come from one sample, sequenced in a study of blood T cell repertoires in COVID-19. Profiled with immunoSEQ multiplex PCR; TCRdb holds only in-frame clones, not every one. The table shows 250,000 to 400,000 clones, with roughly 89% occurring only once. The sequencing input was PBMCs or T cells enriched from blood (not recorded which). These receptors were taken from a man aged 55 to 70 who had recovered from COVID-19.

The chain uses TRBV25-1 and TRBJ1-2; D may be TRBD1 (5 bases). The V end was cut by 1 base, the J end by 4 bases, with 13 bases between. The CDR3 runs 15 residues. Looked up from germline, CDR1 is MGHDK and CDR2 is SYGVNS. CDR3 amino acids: CASSEFGAGRYGYTF. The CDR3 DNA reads TGTGCCAGCAGTGAATTTGGGGCCGGGCGCTATGGCTACACCTTC.

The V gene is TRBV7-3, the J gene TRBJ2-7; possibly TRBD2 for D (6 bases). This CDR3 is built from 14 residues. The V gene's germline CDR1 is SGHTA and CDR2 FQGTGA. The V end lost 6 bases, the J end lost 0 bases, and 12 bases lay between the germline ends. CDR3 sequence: CASRFGGPSYEQYF. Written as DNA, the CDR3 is TGTGCCAGCAGGTTCGGAGGGCCCTCCTACGAGCAGTACTTC.

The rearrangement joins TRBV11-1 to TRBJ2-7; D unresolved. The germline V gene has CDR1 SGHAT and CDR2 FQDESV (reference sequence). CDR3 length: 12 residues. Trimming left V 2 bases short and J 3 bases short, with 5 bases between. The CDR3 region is CASSLQDYEQYF. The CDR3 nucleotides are TGTGCCAGCAGCTTACAGGACTACGAGCAGTACTTC.

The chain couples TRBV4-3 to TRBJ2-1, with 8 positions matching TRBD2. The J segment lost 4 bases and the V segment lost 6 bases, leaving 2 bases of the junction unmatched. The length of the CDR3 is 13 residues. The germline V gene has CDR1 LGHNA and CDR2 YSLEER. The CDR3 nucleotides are TGCGCCAGCAGACGGGAGGGGTACAATGAGCAGTTCTTC. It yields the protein CASRREGYNEQFF.

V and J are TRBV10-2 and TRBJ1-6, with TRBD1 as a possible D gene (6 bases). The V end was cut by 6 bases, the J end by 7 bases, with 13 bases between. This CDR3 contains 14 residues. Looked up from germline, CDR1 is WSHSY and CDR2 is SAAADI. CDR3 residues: CASRGAGENSPLHF. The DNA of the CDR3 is TGCGCCAGCAGGGGGGCAGGGGAGAATTCACCCCTCCACTTT.

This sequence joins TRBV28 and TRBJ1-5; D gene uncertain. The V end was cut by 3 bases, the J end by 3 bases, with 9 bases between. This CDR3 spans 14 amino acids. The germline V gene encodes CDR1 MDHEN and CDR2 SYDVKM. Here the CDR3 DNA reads TGTGCCAGCAGTTTGACTAATGACAATCAGCCCCAGCATTTT. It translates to CASSLTNDNQPQHF.

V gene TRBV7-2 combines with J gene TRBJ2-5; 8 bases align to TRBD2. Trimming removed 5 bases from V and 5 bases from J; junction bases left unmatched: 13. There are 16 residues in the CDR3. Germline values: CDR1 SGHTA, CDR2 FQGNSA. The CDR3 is CASSLSEAGGGETQYF. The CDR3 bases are TGTGCCAGCAGCCTGAGCGAGGCGGGAGGCGGTGAGACCCAGTACTTC.

The CDR3 nucleotides are TGTGCCAGCAGGGACAGGGCGTCCTACGAGCAGTACTTC. This translates into CASRDRASYEQYF. V usage is TRBV25-1 and J usage is TRBJ2-7, with 8 bases fitting TRBD1. The CDR3 runs 13 residues. CDR1 MGHDK and CDR2 SYGVNS come from the germline V gene. Trimming cost V 6 bases and J 1 base; bases outside gene matches: 2.

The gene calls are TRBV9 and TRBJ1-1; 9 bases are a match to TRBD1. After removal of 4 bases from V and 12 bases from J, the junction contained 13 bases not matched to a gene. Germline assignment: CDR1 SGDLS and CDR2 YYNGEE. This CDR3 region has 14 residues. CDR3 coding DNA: TGTGCCAGCAGCCCCGGGACAGGGAGGGAGAAGCCTTTCTTT. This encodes CASSPGTGREKPFF.

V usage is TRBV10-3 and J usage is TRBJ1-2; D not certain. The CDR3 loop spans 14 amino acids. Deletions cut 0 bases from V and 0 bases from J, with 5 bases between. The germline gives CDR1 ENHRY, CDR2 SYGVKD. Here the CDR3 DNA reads TGTGCCATCAGTGAGTCCGGGTCTAACTATGGCTACACCTTC. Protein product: CAISESGSNYGYTF.

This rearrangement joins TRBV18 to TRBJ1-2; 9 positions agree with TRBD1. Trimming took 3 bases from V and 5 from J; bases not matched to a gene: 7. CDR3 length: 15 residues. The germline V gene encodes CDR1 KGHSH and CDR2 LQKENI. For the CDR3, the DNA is TGTGCCAGCTCACCGGGGACAGGGATGGGATATGGCTACACCTTC. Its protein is CASSPGTGMGYGYTF.

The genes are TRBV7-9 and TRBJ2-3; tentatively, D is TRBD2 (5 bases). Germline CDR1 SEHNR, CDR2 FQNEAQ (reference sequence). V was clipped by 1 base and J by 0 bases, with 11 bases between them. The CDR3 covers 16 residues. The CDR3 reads CASSLGRGSSTDTQYF. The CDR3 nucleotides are TGTGCCAGCAGCTTAGGGAGAGGGAGCAGCACAGATACGCAGTATTTT.